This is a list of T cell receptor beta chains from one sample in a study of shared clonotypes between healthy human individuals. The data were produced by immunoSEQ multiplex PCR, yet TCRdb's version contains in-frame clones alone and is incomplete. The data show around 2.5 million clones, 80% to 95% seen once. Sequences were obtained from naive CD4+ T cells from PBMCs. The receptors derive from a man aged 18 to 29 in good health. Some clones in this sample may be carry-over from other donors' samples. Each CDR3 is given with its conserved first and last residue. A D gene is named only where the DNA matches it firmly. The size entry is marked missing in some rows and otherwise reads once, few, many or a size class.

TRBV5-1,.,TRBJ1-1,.,TGCGCCAGCAGCTCCGACACTATGAACACTGAAGCTTTCTTT,CASSSDTMNTEAFF
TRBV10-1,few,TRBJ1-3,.,TGCGCCAGCAGTGTGGAGGGCGTCAGCTCTGGAAACACCATATATTTT,CASSVEGVSSGNTIYF
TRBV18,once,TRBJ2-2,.,TGTGCCAGCTCCCCAACTGCTCTCGCGAACACCGGGGAGCTGTTTTTT,CASSPTALANTGELFF
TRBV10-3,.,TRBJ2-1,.,TGTGCCACCTCTCAAGACCCAGTCTCCTACAATGAGCAGTTCTTC,CATSQDPVSYNEQFF
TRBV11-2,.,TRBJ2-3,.,TGTGCCAGCAGCTTGCCAACCAGCCCCCTCACAGATACGCAGTATTTT,CASSLPTSPLTDTQYF
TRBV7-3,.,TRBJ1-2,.,TGTGCCAGCAGCGGTCCCGGCTATGGCTACACCTTC,CASSGPGYGYTF
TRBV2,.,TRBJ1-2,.,TGTGCCAGCAGTGAAGCTACAGGAAAGGTCGGAGGCTACACCTTC,CASSEATGKVGGYTF
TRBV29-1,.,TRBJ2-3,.,TGCAGCTCCGGGGGAGCAGCCGTTGGAGATACGCAGTATTTT,CSSGGAAVGDTQYF
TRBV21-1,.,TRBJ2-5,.,TGTGCCAGCAGCAAACGGGGGAGACAAGAGACCCAGTACTTC,CASSKRGRQETQYF
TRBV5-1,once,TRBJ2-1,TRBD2,TGCGCCAGCAGCAAACTAGCGGGAGGGAACAATGAGCAGTTCTTC,CASSKLAGGNNEQFF
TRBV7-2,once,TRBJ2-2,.,TGTGCCAGCAGCGCGGCGAGTACGACTTACGGGGAGCTGTTTTTT,CASSAASTTYGELFF
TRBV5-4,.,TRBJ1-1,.,TGTGCCAGCAGCAAAACCGGGGTACTCATGAACACTGAAGCTTTCTTT,CASSKTGVLMNTEAFF
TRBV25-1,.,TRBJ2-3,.,TGTGCCAGCAGCCAAAGGCAGGGTCAGAGCACAGATACGCAGTATTTT,CASSQRQGQSTDTQYF
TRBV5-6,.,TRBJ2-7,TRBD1,TGTGCCAGCAGCCTAAGGACAGGGGGCGTTTCCGAGCAGTACTTC,CASSLRTGGVSEQYF
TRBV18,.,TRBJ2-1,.,TGTGCCAGCTCATCCTCGGACAGAGAGCAGTTCTTC,CASSSSDREQFF
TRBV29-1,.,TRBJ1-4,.,TGCAGCGTTGTACAGGGAAGTGAAAAACTGTTTTTT,CSVVQGSEKLFF
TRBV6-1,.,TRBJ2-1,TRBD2,TGTGCCAGCTCCCGGGGACTAGCCAATGAGCAGTTCTTC,CASSRGLANEQFF
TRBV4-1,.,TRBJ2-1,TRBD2,TGCGCCAGCAGCCAAGTGGGGACTAGCGGGAGGAGTGAGCAGTTCTTC,CASSQVGTSGRSEQFF
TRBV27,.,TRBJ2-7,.,TGTGCCAGCAAGAGGCTAGGGGGGATCTACGAGCAGTACTTC,CASKRLGGIYEQYF
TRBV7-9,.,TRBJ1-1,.,TGTGCCAGCAGCTTGGTTCACAGGGAAACTGAAGCTTTCTTT,CASSLVHRETEAFF
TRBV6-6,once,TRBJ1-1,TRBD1,TGTGCCAGCAGTTCGGGACAGGGGGCCGTTGAAGCTTTCTTT,CASSSGQGAVEAFF
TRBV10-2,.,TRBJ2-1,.,TGCGCCAGCTGCCGCGGGATCTACAATGAGCAGTTCTTC,CASCRGIYNEQFF
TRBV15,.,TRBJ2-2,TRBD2,TGTGCCACCAGCAGAGTTAGCGGGAGGGCCGGGGAGCTGTTTTTT,CATSRVSGRAGELFF
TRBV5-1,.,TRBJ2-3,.,TGCGCCAGCAGCTTGGTTCCAGGGGCCACAGATACGCAGTATTTT,CASSLVPGATDTQYF
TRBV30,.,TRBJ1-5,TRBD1,TGTGCCTGGAGAGGGGGCGGCAATCAGCCCCAGCATTTT,CAWRGGGNQPQHF
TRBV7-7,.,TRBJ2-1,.,TGTGCCAGCAGCTCTCGACGGGACAATGAGCAGTTCTTC,CASSSRRDNEQFF
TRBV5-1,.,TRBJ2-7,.,TGCGCCAGCAGCCCATCGGGAGTCCCCTACGAGCAGTACTTC,CASSPSGVPYEQYF
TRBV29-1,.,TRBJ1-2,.,TGCAGCGTCGGACACCTTTATCGGTATGGCTACACCTTC,CSVGHLYRYGYTF
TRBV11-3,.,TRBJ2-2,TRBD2,TGTGCCAGCAGCTTAGTCTTAGCGGGAGGAACCGGGGAGCTGTTTTTT,CASSLVLAGGTGELFF
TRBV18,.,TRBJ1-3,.,TGTGCCAGCTCACCACTACAGGTCCAGGGAAACACCATATATTTT,CASSPLQVQGNTIYF
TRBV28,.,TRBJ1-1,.,TGTGCCAGCCGGGTGGACCGCGGGAACACTGAAGCTTTCTTT,CASRVDRGNTEAFF
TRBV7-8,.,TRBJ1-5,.,TGTGCCAGCAGCTTAGTATATGGGTATAGCAATCAGCCCCAGCATTTT,CASSLVYGYSNQPQHF
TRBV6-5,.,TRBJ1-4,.,TGTGCCAGCAGTTACAGCACTAATGAAAAACTGTTTTTT,CASSYSTNEKLFF
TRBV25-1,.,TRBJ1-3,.,TGTGCCAGTGGTCAGTTTGAAAACACCATATATTTT,CASGQFENTIYF
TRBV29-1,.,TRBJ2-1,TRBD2,TGCAGCGTTGATAGACTAGCGGGAGTCATTGAGCAGTTCTTC,CSVDRLAGVIEQFF
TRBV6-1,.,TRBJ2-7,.,TGTGCCAGCAGAGAGAGACCATGGGACCAGGGTGAGCAGTACTTC,CASRERPWDQGEQYF
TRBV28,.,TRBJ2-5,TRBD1,TGTGCCAGCAGTGGGACAGGGAAATTACAAGAGACCCAGTACTTC,CASSGTGKLQETQYF
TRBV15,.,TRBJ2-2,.,TGTGCCACCAGCTCCCGTACTGCCGGGGAGCTGTTTTTT,CATSSRTAGELFF
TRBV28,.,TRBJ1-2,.,TGTGCCAGCAGTTCCCACTATGGCTACACCTTC,CASSSHYGYTF
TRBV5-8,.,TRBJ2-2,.,TGTGCCAGCACCGGGCAGCTGGGCACCGGGGAGCTGTTTTTT,CASTGQLGTGELFF
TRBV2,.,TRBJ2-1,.,TGTGCCAGCAGTGGCCAGACTACAAACGAGCAGTTCTTC,CASSGQTTNEQFF
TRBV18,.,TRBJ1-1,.,TGTGCCAGCTCACCGGGACTTGGGTCTGAAGCTTTCTTT,CASSPGLGSEAFF
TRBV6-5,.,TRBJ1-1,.,TGTGCCAGCAGTTACGGGATGGGGCCGAAGAACACTGAAGCTTTCTTT,CASSYGMGPKNTEAFF
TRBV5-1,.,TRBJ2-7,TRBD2,TGCGCCAGCAGCTTACTAGCGGGAAGTTACTACGAGCAGTACTTC,CASSLLAGSYYEQYF
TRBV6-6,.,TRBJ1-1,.,TGTGCCAGCAGTTTCTCACAGACCAACACTGAAGCTTTCTTT,CASSFSQTNTEAFF
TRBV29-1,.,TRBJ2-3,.,TGCAGCACCTACACAGATACGCAGTATTTT,CSTYTDTQYF
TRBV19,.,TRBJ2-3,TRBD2,TGTGCCAGTACCGCGACTAGCGGGAGCACAGATACGCAGTATTTT,CASTATSGSTDTQYF
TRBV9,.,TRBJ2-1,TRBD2,TGTGCCAGCAGCGTAGCCCCATTGGGCGGGAGCTCCTACAATGAGCAGTTCTTC,CASSVAPLGGSSYNEQFF
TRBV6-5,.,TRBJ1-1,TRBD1,TGTGCCAGCAGTTCCCTCCAACAGGGGACGAACACTGAAGCTTTCTTT,CASSSLQQGTNTEAFF
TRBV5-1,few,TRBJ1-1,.,TGCGCCAGCAGCCTGCAGGGGAACACTGAAGCTTTCTTT,CASSLQGNTEAFF
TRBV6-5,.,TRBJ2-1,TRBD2,TGTGCCAGCAGTCGGACTAGCTCTAATGAGCAGTTCTTC,CASSRTSSNEQFF
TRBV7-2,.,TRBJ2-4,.,TGTGCCAGCAGCTTATATAACATTCAGTACTTC,CASSLYNIQYF